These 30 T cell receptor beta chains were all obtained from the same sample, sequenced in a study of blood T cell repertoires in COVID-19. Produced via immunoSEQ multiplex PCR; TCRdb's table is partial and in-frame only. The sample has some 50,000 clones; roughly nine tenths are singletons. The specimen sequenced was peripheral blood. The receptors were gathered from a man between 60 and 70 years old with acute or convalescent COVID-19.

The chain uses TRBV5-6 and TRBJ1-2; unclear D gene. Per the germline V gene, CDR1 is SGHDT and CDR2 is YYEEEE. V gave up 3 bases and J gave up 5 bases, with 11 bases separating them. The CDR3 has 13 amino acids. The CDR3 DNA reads TGTGCCAGCAGCTGGGCCTTGAATTATGGCTACACCTTC. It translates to CASSWALNYGYTF.

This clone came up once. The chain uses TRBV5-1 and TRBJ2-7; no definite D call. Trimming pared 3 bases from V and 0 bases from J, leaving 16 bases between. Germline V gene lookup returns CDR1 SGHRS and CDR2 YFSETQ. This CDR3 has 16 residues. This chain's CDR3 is CASSSGFRVTSYEQYF. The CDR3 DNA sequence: TGCGCCAGCAGCTCAGGTTTCCGTGTCACCTCCTACGAGCAGTACTTC.

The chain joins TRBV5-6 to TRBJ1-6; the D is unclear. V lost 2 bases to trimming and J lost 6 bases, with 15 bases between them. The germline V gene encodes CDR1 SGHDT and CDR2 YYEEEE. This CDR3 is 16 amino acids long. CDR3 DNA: TGTGCCAGCAGCTTCTCAGGAGGAGCTGGTAATTCACCCCTCCACTTT. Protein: CASSFSGGAGNSPLHF.

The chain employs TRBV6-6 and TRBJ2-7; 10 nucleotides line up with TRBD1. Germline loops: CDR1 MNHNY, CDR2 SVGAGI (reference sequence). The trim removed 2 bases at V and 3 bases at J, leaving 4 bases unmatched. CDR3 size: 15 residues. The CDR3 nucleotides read TGTGCCAGCAGTTACGGGACAGGGGAGGGCTACGAGCAGTACTTC. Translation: CASSYGTGEGYEQYF.

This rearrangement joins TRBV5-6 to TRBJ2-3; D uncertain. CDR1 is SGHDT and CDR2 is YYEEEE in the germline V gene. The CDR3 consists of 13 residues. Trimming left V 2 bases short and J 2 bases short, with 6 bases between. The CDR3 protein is CASSLQYTDTQYF. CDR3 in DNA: TGTGCCAGCAGCTTACAGTACACAGATACGCAGTATTTT.

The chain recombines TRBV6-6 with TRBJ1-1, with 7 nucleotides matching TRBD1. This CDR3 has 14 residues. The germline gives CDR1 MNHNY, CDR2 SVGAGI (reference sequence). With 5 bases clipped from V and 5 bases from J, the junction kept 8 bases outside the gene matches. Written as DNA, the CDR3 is TGTGCCAGCAGTCTCCGACAGGGATATACTGAAGCTTTCTTT. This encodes CASSLRQGYTEAFF.

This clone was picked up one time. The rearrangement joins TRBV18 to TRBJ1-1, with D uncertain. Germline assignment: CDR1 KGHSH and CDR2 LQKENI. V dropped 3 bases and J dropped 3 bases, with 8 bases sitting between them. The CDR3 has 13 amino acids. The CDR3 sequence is CASSPSRDTEAFF. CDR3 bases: TGTGCCAGCTCACCTTCGCGGGACACTGAAGCTTTCTTT.

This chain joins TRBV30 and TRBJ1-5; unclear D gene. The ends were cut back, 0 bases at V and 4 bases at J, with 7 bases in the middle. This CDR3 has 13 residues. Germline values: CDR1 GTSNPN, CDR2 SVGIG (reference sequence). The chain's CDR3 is CAWSVNPNQPQHF. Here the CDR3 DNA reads TGTGCCTGGAGTGTAAATCCGAATCAGCCCCAGCATTTT.

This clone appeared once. CDR3 loop: CAAGMDTEAFF. The DNA for the CDR3 is TGTGCAGCAGGGATGGACACTGAAGCTTTCTTT. V is TRBV27 and J is TRBJ1-1; a possible D gene is TRBD1 (5 bases). This CDR3 has 11 residues. The V gene's germline CDR1 is MNHEY and CDR2 SMNVEV (reference sequence).

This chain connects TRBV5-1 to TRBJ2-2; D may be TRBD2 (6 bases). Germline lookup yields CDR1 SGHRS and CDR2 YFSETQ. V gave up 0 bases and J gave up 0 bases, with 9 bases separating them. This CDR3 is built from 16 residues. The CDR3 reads CASSLGGLANTGELFF. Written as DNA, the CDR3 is TGCGCCAGCAGCTTGGGGGGACTGGCGAACACCGGGGAGCTGTTTTTT.

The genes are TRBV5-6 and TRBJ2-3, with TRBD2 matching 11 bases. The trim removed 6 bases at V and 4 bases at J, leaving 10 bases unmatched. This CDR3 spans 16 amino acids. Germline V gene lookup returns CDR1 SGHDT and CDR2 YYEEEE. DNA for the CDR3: TGTGCCAGCACCCTGAGGCTAGCGGGGGGTTCAGATACGCAGTATTTT. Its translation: CASTLRLAGGSDTQYF.

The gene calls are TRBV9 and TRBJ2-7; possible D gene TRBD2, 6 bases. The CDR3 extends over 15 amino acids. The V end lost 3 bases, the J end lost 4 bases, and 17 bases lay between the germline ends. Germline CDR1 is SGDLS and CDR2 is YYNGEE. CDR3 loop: CASSATGGTGYEQYF. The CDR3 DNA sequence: TGTGCCAGCAGCGCGACCGGGGGTACGGGGTACGAGCAGTACTTC. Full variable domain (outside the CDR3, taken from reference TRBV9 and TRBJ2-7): DSGVTQTPKHLITATGQRVTLRCSPRSGDLSVYWYQQSLDQGLQFLIQYYNGEERAKGNILERFSAQQFPDLHSELNLSSLELGDSALYFCASSATGGTGYEQYFGPGTRLTVT.

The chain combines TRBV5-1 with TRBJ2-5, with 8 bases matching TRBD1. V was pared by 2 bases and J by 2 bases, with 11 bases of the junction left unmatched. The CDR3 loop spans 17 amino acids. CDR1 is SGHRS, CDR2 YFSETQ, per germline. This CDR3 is CASSLPRDRWAQETQYF. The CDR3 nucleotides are TGCGCCAGCAGCTTACCTAGGGACAGGTGGGCTCAAGAGACCCAGTACTTC.

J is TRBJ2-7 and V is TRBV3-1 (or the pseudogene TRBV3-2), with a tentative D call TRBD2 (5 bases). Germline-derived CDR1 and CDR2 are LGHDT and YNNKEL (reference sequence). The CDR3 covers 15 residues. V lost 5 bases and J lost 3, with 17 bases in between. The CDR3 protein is CASSSPSTASYEQYF. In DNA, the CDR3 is TGTGCCAGCAGCTCCCCTAGCACAGCAAGCTACGAGCAGTACTTC.

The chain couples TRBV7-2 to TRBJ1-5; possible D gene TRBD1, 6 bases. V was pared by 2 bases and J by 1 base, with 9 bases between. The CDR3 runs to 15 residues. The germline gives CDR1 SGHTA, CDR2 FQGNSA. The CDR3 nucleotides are TGTGCCAGCAGCTTACAGACAGGCAGCAATCAGCCCCAGCATTTT. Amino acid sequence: CASSLQTGSNQPQHF.

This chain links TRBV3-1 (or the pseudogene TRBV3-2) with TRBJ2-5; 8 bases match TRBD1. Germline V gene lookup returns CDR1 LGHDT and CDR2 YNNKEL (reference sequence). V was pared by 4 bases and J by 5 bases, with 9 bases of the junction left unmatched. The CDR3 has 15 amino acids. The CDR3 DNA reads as TGTGCCAGCAGCCCTGGACAGGGTTGGATCGAGACCCAGTACTTC. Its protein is CASSPGQGWIETQYF.

Here the CDR3 reads CASSLVRSQTMGSGVHEQYF. CDR3 bases: TGTGCCAGCAGCTTAGTAAGAAGCCAGACAATGGGGAGCGGGGTCCACGAGCAGTACTTC. V gene TRBV7-8 combines with J gene TRBJ2-7, with 7 bases aligning to TRBD2. This CDR3 comprises 20 residues. Losses at the gene ends were 1 base for V and 5 bases for J; bases not matched to a gene: 23. Germline loops: CDR1 SGHVS, CDR2 FQNEAQ. Full variable domain (rest looked up from reference TRBV7-8 and TRBJ2-7): GAGVSQSPRYKVAKRGQDVALRCDPISGHVSLFWYQQALGQGPEFLTYFQNEAQLDKSGLPSDRFFAERPEGSVSTLKIQRTQQEDSAVYLCASSLVRSQTMGSGVHEQYFGPGTRLTVT.

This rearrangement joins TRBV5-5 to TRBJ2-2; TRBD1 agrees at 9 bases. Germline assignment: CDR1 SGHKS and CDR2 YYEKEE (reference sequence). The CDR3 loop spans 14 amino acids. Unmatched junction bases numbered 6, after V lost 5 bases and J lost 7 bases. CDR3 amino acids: CASRSGQGFGELFF. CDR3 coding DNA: TGTGCCAGCAGATCCGGACAGGGGTTCGGGGAGCTGTTTTTT. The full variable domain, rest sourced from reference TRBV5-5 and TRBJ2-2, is DAGVTQSPTHLIKTRGQQVTLRCSPISGHKSVSWYQQVLGQGPQFIFQYYEKEERGRGNFPDRFSARQFPNYSSELNVNALLLGDSALYLCASRSGQGFGELFFGEGSRLTVL.

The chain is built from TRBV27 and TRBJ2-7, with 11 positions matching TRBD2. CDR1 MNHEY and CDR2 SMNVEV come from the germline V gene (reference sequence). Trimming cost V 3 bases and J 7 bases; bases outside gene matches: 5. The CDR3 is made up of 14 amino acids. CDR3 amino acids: CASSLGSGGAEQYF. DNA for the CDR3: TGTGCCAGCAGTTTGGGTAGCGGGGGGGCGGAGCAGTACTTC.

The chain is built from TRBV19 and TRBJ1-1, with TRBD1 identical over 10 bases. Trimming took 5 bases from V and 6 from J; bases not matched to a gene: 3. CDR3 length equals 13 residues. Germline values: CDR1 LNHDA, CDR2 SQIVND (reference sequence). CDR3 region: CASSRDRGSEAFF. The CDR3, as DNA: TGTGCCAGTAGTCGGGACAGGGGCTCTGAAGCTTTCTTT.

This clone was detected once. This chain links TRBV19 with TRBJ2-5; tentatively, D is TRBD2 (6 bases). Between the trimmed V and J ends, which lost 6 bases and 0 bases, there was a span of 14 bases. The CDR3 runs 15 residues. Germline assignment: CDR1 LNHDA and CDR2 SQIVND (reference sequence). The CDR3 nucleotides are TGTGCCAGTAGGGCCGCCCGGGGGTACCAAGAGACCCAGTACTTC. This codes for CASRAARGYQETQYF.

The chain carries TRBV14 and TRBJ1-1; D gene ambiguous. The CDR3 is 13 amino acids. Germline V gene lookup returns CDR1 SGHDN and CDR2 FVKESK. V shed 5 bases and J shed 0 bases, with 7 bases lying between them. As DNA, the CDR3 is TGTGCCAGCAGCATAGCTATGAACACTGAAGCTTTCTTT. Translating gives CASSIAMNTEAFF.

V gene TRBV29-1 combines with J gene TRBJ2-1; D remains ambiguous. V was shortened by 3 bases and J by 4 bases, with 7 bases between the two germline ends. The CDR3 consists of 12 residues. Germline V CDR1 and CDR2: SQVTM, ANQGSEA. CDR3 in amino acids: CSVDLAYNEQFF. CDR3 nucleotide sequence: TGCAGCGTTGATTTAGCTTACAATGAGCAGTTCTTC.

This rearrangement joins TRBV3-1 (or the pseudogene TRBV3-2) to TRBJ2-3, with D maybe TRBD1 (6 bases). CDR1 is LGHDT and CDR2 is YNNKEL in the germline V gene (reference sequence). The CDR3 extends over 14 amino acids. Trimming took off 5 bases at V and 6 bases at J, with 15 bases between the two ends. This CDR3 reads CASSGWNQGDTQYF. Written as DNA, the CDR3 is TGTGCCAGCAGCGGATGGAATCAGGGGGATACGCAGTATTTT.

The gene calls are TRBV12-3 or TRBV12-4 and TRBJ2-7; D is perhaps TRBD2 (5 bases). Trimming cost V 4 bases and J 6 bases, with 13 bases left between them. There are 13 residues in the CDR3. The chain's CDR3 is CASSWNGEGEQYF. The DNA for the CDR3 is TGTGCCAGCAGTTGGAACGGGGAAGGCGAGCAGTACTTC.

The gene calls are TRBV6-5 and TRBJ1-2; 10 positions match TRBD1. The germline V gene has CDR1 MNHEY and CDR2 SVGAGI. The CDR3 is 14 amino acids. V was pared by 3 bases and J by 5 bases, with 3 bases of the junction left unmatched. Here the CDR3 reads CASSYTGQGYGYTF. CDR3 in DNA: TGTGCCAGCAGTTATACGGGACAGGGGTATGGCTACACCTTC.

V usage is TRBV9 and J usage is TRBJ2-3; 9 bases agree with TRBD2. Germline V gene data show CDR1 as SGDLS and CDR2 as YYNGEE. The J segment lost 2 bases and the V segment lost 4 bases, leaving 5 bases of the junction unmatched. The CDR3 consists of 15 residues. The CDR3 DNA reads TGTGCCAGCAGCCGGCGGGGGGGATCCACAGATACGCAGTATTTT. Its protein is CASSRRGGSTDTQYF.

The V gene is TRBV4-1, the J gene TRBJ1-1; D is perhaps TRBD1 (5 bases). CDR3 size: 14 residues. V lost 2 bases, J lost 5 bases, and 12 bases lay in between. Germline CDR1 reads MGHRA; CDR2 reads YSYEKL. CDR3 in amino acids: CASSQNGGWTEAFF. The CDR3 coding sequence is TGCGCCAGCAGCCAAAACGGGGGGTGGACTGAAGCTTTCTTT.

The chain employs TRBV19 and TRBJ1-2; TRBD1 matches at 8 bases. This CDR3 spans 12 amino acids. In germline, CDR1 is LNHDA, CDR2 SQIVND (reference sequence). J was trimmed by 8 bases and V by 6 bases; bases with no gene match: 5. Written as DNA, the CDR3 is TGTGCCAGTAGCGTCGCAGGGGGCGGCTACACCTTC. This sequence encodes CASSVAGGGYTF.

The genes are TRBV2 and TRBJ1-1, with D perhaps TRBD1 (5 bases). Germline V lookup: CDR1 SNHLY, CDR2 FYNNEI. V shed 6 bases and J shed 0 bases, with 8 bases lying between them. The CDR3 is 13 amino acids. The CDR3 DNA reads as TGTGCCAGCAGGGACACCCTGAACACTGAAGCTTTCTTT. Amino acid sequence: CASRDTLNTEAFF. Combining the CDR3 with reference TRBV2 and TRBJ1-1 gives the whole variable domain EPEVTQTPSHQVTQMGQEVILRCVPISNHLYFYWYRQILGQKVEFLVSFYNNEISEKSEIFDDQFSVERPDGSNFTLKIRSTKLEDSAMYFCASRDTLNTEAFFGQGTRLTVV.